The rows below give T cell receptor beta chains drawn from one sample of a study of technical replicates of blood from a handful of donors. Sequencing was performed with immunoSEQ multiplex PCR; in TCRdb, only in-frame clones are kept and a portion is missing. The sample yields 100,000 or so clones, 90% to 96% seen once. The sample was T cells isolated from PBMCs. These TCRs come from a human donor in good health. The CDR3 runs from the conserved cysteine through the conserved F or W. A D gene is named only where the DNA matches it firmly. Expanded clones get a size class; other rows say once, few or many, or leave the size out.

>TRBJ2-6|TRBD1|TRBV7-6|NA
TGTGCCAGCAGCCTTAGGGGGCTTGGTGGGGCCAACGTCCTGACTTTC
CASSLRGLGGANVLTF
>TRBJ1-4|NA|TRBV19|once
TGTGCCAGTAGTCCTTCCCGGACAGCAGAGAATGAAAAACTGTTTTTT
CASSPSRTAENEKLFF
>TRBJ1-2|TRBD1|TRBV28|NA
TGTGCCAGCCGTTTGTTAGCCAGGGGGGAAGGCTACACCTTC
CASRLLARGEGYTF
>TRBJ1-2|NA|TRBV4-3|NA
TGCGCCAGCAGCCAACTCTCTTCGGGGTACTATGGCTACACCTTC
CASSQLSSGYYGYTF
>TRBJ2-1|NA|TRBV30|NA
TGTGCCGGTACAGGAAGGCTGGGGGCGCCGGGGAATGAGCAGTTCTTC
CAGTGRLGAPGNEQFF
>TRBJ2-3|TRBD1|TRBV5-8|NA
TGTGCCAGCAGCGTCGGACAGGGCGTAGATACGCAGTATTTT
CASSVGQGVDTQYF
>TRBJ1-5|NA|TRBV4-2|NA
TGTGCCAGCAGCCAAGATTGGCAGGGAGGTCGTCAGCCCCAGCATTTT
CASSQDWQGGRQPQHF
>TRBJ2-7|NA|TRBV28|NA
TGTGCCAGCAGTCCAATTTCAGCGGCTACCTACGAGCAGTACTTC
CASSPISAATYEQYF
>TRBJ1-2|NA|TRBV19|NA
TGTGCCAGTAGTAGTGGGAAAGGGGACTATGGCTACACCTTC
CASSSGKGDYGYTF
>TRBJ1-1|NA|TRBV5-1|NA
TGCGCCAGCAGCCCTACGCTGGGCGCCGAAGCTTTCTTT
CASSPTLGAEAFF
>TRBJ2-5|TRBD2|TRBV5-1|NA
TGCGCCAGCAGCTTGGCTAGCGGGAAAGAGACCCAGTACTTC
CASSLASGKETQYF
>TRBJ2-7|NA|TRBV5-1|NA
TGCGCCAGCAGCTTGTCCGGTTACGAGCAGTACTTC
CASSLSGYEQYF
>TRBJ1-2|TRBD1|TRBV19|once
TGTGCCAGTAGTATGGGACAGGGGAGGAACTATGGCTACACCTTC
CASSMGQGRNYGYTF
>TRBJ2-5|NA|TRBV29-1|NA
TGCAGCGTTGCGAGGCACTTTCAAGAGACCCAGTACTTC
CSVARHFQETQYF
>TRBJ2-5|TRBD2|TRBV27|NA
TGTGCCAGCAGTGTGCTAGCGGGGAAGAAAGAGACCCAGTACTTC
CASSVLAGKKETQYF
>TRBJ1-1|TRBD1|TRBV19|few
TGTGCCAGTAGTATAGATCCGGACAGGGCCAGCACTGAAGCTTTCTTT
CASSIDPDRASTEAFF
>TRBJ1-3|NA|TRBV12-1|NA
TGTGCCAGCAGCTTTACAGCCTCTGGAAACACCATATATTTT
CASSFTASGNTIYF
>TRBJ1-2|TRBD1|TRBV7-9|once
TGTGCCAGCAGCCTGGGACAGGGACCCTATGGCTACACCTTC
CASSLGQGPYGYTF
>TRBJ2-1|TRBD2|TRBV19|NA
TGTGCCAGTAGTCTCAGACAAGCGGGAGGTTATGAGCAGTTCTTC
CASSLRQAGGYEQFF
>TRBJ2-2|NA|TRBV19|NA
TGTGCCAGTAGCATACCTACTCCGGCACAGGGTGACGGCGGGGAGCTGTTTTTT
CASSIPTPAQGDGGELFF
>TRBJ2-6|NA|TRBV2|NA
TGTGCCAGCACCAGGGGGGCCAACGTCCTGACTTTC
CASTRGANVLTF
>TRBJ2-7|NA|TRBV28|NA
TGTGCCAGCAGTTCCGGGTTCGACTACTACGAGCAGTACTTC
CASSSGFDYYEQYF
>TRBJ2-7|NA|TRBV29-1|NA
TGCAGCGTTGAGCGATCGCCCTCCGAGCAGTACTTC
CSVERSPSEQYF
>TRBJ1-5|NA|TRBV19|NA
TGTGCCAGTAGTATCAGGGATAGCAATCAGCCCCAGCATTTT
CASSIRDSNQPQHF
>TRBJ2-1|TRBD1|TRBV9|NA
TGTGCCAGCAGCGTAGTAGTCCGGGGACAGTACAATGAGCAGTTCTTC
CASSVVVRGQYNEQFF
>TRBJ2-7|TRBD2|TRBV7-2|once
TGTGCCAGCAGCTTAGTGTCTAGCGGGAGGGCCAATCCCTACGAGCAGTACTTC
CASSLVSSGRANPYEQYF
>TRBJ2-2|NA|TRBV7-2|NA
TGTGCCAGCAGCCCCCTTGTCGAGCTGTTTTTT
CASSPLVELFF
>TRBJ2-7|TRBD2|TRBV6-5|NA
TGTGCCAGCAGCCCTAGCGGTACCTACGAGCAGTACTTC
CASSPSGTYEQYF
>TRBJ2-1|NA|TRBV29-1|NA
TGCAGTAAAGGAGAGGGAGACAATGAGCAGTTCTTC
CSKGEGDNEQFF
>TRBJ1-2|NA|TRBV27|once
TGTGCCAGCAGTTTTTTAAATAACTATGGCTACACCTTC
CASSFLNNYGYTF
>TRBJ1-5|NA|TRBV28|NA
TGTGCCAGCACCAGATTAAATCAGCCCCAGCATTTT
CASTRLNQPQHF
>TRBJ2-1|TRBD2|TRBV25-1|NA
TGTGCCAGCAGTGAATTAGGACTAGCGGAGAACAATGAGCAGTTCTTC
CASSELGLAENNEQFF
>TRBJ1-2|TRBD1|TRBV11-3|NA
TGTGCCAGCAGCTCCGAGGGACAGGCGGGCTACACCTTC
CASSSEGQAGYTF
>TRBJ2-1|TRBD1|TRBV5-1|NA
TGCGCCAGCAGCTTGATGTCCGGACAGGGGTACAATGAGCAGTTCTTC
CASSLMSGQGYNEQFF
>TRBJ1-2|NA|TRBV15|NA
TGTGCCACCAGCAGAGATGAGTTCGCTCCCGGGGGCTACACCTTC
CATSRDEFAPGGYTF
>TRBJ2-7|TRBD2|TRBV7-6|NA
TGTGCCAGCAGCTTTGGACTAGCGATAACCTACGAGCAGTACTTC
CASSFGLAITYEQYF
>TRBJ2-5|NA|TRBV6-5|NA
TGTGCCAGCAGTTACGCTTTAGGGGGGGGGCAGGAGACCCAGTACTTC
CASSYALGGGQETQYF
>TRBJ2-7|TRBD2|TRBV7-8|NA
TGTGCCAGCAGCTCGTCAACTAGCGGGAGGTTCAACGAGCAGTACTTC
CASSSSTSGRFNEQYF
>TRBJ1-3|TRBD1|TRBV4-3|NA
TGCGCCAGCAGCCACCAGGGGGTCTCTGGAAACACCATATATTTT
CASSHQGVSGNTIYF
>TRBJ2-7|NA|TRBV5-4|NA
TGTGCCAGCAGCTTGGTTCCTTCGGGCTACGAGCAGTACTTC
CASSLVPSGYEQYF
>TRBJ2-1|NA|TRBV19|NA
TGTGCCAGTAGTTCAAAGAGACTGATGAAGGTTCGCAATGAGCAGTTCTTC
CASSSKRLMKVRNEQFF
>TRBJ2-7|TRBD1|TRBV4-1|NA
TGCGCCAGCAGCCAGGCGAGGGGGCGCGGCGAGCAGTACTTC
CASSQARGRGEQYF
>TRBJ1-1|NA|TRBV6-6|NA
TGTGCCAGCAGTTACGGGGGCGCGGGCACTGAAGCTTTCTTT
CASSYGGAGTEAFF
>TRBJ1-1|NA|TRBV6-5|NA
TGTGCCAGCAGGCCCCTAAGAGGGGAAGCTTTCTTT
CASRPLRGEAFF
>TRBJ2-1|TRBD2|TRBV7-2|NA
TGTGCCAGCAGCTTTACTAGCGGCTCCTACAATGAGCAGTTCTTC
CASSFTSGSYNEQFF
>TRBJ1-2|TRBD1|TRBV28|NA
TGTGCCAGCAGTCCTGAGGGGGCCGGGGGTGGCTACACCTTC
CASSPEGAGGGYTF
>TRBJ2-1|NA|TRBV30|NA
TGTGCCTGGAGCCCCGGGGCTAGCGAACACAATGAGCAGTTCTTC
CAWSPGASEHNEQFF
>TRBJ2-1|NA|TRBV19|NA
TGTGCCAGTAGTAACAGGGCAAACCAGTTCTTC
CASSNRANQFF
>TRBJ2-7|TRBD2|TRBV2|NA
TGTGCCAGCATTTTGCGGCTAGCGGACGAGCAGTACTTC
CASILRLADEQYF
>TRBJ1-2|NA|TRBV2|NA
TGTGCCAGCAGGACGTTGTCAGGGACATCGGGCTACACCTTC
CASRTLSGTSGYTF
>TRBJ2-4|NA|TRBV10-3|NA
TGTGCCATCAGTGAGTCGCGTGGCGGGTGGGCCAAAAACATTCAGTACTTC
CAISESRGGWAKNIQYF
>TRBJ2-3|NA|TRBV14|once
TGTGCCAGCAGCCAAGACACCAGGGTCTGGACAGATACGCAGTATTTT
CASSQDTRVWTDTQYF
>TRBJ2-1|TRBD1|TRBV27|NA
TGTGCCAGCAGTTTCACAGGGGTCGGGGAGCAGTTCTTC
CASSFTGVGEQFF
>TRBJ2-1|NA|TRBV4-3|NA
TGCGCCAGCAGCCAGGGGGGTAGCTCCTACAATGAGCAGTTCTTC
CASSQGGSSYNEQFF
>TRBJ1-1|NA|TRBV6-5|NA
TGTGCCAGCAGTCCGCCGGGGGGGGGTACTGAAGCTTTCTTT
CASSPPGGGTEAFF
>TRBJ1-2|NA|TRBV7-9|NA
TGTGCCAGCAGCTTCGTTAGTATGGTATTCGGCTACACCTTC
CASSFVSMVFGYTF
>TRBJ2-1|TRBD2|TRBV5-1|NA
TGCGCCAGCAGCCCGGGACTAGCGGGGAACAATGAGCAGTTCTTC
CASSPGLAGNNEQFF
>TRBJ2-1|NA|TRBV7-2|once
TGTGCCAGCAGCTTAGACTACTACAATGAGCAGTTCTTC
CASSLDYYNEQFF
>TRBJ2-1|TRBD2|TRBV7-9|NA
TGTGCCAGCACCATTCTGGGAGCGGGAGGTCATGAGCAGTTCTTC
CASTILGAGGHEQFF